This entry lists 19 T cell receptor beta chains sequenced from one sample in a study of blood T cells in healthy people across ages (dated by TCRdb to the mid-2010s). The library was produced with 5' RACE. The listed sequencing device is Illumina HiSeq 2500. A second PCR of roughly 7 to 11 cycles was performed with a sample-barcoded 5' primer and a J-beta primer mix. TCRdb itself trimmed the public reads at Q25 with fastp, ran MiXCR and retained productive beta chains. CDR3 protein sequences are deduplicated, and each keeps its most common genes and DNA. The sample has 650,000 to 800,000 distinct CDR3 sequences on record, 45% to 60% of them singletons. The ten largest clonotypes hold 13% of the sample. The sequenced sample was blood. The receptor set was obtained from a woman aged 80 or over in good health.

The V call is TRBV25-1, the J call TRBJ2-7; no firm D call. Judging by the DNA end, TRBJ2-5 fits better; the J call may be wrong. The CDR3 spans 12 residues. Germline-derived CDR1 and CDR2 are MGHDK and SYGVNS. CDR3 in DNA: TGTGCCAGCGCCCCTCCTGACAAGACCCAGTACTTC. It encodes CASAPPDKTQYF.

This sequence joins TRBV7-2 and TRBJ1-6; maybe TRBD1 (5 bases). The germline CDR1 and CDR2 sequences are SGHTA and FQGNSA. V was cut by 8 bases and J by 3 bases, with 8 bases left in between. The CDR3 runs to 13 residues. CDR3 nucleotides: TGTGCCAGCGCAGGGAACTATAATTCACCCCTCCACTTT. This translates into CASAGNYNSPLHF.

V usage is TRBV20-1 and J usage is TRBJ2-4; D may match TRBD1 or TRBD2 (5 bases each). V was pared by 5 bases and J by 0 bases, with 23 bases between. The CDR3 runs to 18 residues. Germline CDR1 and CDR2: DFQATT and SNEGSKA (reference sequence). CDR3 DNA sequence: TGCAGTGCTCCGGCGGACGATGGGGACCCTATAGCCAAAAACATTCAGTACTTC. This translates into CSAPADDGDPIAKNIQYF.

The chain employs TRBV7-2 and TRBJ2-1, with a tentative D call TRBD2 (5 bases). CDR1 and CDR2 (germline): SGHTA, FQGNSA. With 7 bases removed from V and 7 bases from J, the gap between germline ends came to 20 bases. The CDR3 covers 15 residues. The CDR3 sequence: CASITGGPYWNEQFF. The CDR3, as DNA: TGTGCCAGCATCACTGGCGGGCCCTATTGGAATGAGCAGTTCTTC.

The chain joins TRBV3-1 to TRBJ2-5; 8 bases fit TRBD1. The germline V gene encodes CDR1 LGHDT and CDR2 YNNKEL (reference sequence). The V segment lost 4 bases and the J segment 5 bases; nucleotides outside the gene matches: 9. The CDR3 has 15 residues. The CDR3 coding sequence is TGTGCCAGCAGCCCGGGACAGGTCATTTCGGAGACCCAGTACTTC. Its protein product is CASSPGQVISETQYF.

The chain is built from TRBV6-2 or TRBV6-3 and TRBJ2-4; D ambiguous. The DNA matches TRBJ2-7 better at its end, which makes the J call doubtful. The CDR3 is 13 residues long. Germline values: CDR1 MNHEY, CDR2 SVGEGT. As DNA, the CDR3 is TGTGCCAGCCGGGTGACTTCTCGCGACGAGCAGTACTTC. It yields the protein CASRVTSRDEQYF.

The chain joins TRBV29-1 to TRBJ2-2; 7 positions match TRBD1. CDR1 and CDR2 from the germline V gene are SQVTM and ANQGSEA. This CDR3 contains 14 residues. The ends lost 4 bases at V and 6 bases at J; junction bases unmatched: 8. Here the CDR3 DNA reads TGCAGCGTTGTGACGACAGGGCACCCCGGGGAGCTGTTTTTT. Encoded protein: CSVVTTGHPGELFF.

This clonotype was seen many times. The V call is TRBV5-1, the J call TRBJ2-3, with a weak D call TRBD1 (6 bases). The V end was cut by 2 bases, the J end by 3 bases, with 16 bases between. The CDR3 sequence is 16 residues long. The germline CDR1 and CDR2 sequences are SGHRS and YFSETQ. The CDR3 sequence is CASSFLSVGTTDTQYF. CDR3 DNA sequence: TGCGCCAGCAGCTTTCTGTCTGTGGGGACAACAGATACGCAGTATTTT.

The sample holds one count of this clonotype. The rearrangement links TRBV2 to TRBJ1-1; perhaps TRBD1 as D (5 bases). Trimming removed 7 bases from V and 3 bases from J, with 15 bases in between. Germline-derived CDR1 and CDR2 are SNHLY and FYNNEI. CDR3 size: 14 residues. The CDR3 coding sequence is TGTGCCAGCAATCAAATTCAGGGTCACACTGAAGCTTTCTTT. Translated: CASNQIQGHTEAFF.

The chain uses TRBV30 and TRBJ2-7, with D possibly being TRBD1 or TRBD2 (5 bases each). CDR3 length: 14 amino acids. CDR1 and CDR2 from the germline V gene are GTSNPN and SVGIG (reference sequence). Trimming pared 0 bases from V and 9 bases from J, leaving 18 bases between. The CDR3 DNA reads TGTGCCTGGAGTGTAAGTGGCAGGGCAAGCGGGCAGTACTTC. Amino acid sequence: CAWSVSGRASGQYF.

Comments on this clonotype: A much larger clone differs from this one at a single base, so this may be a read error. This rearrangement joins TRBV29-1 to TRBJ2-1; 9 bases agree with TRBD1. This CDR3 is built from 14 residues. J was trimmed by 10 bases and V by 3 bases; bases with no gene match: 10. The germline CDR1 and CDR2 sequences are SQVTM and ANQGSEA. The CDR3 spells CSVDSEGQGYEQFF. The DNA for the CDR3 is TGCAGCGTTGACTCCGAGGGACAGGGATACGAGCAGTTCTTC.

This clonotype appeared many times. This chain connects TRBV30 to TRBJ1-2; the D gene is possibly TRBD1 (5 bases). Germline assignment: CDR1 GTSNPN and CDR2 SVGIG (reference sequence). The V end lost 0 bases, the J end lost 4 bases, and 12 bases lay between the germline ends. The CDR3 totals 14 residues. Here the CDR3 DNA reads TGTGCCTGGAGTGTCCTGGACACTACCTATGGCTACACCTTC. Amino acid sequence: CAWSVLDTTYGYTF. The full variable domain, its missing parts supplied by reference TRBV30 and TRBJ1-2, is SQTIHQWPATLVQPVGSPLSLECTVEGTSNPNLYWYRQAAGRGLQLLFYSVGIGQISSEVPQNLSASRPQDRQFILSSKKLLLSDSGFYLCAWSVLDTTYGYTFGSGTRLTVV.

This clonotype was observed many times. This chain uses TRBV6-2 or TRBV6-3 with TRBJ1-2; no clear D gene. The CDR3 is 10 amino acids. Germline V gene data show CDR1 as MNHEY and CDR2 as SVGEGT. Trimming removed 3 bases from V and 7 bases from J, with 3 bases in between. In DNA form, the CDR3 reads TGTGCCAGCAGTTATGTTGGCTACACCTTC. Amino acids: CASSYVGYTF.

With respect to this clonotype: With a much larger clone just one base away, this may be a read error. CDR3: CASSHFATGEQETQYF. The DNA of the CDR3 is TGTGCCAGCAGCCACTTCGCGACAGGGGAACAAGAGACCCAGTACTTC. The chain has TRBV12-3 or TRBV12-4 and TRBJ2-5; 8 nucleotides align to TRBD1. The CDR3 has 16 residues. The V segment lost 6 bases and the J segment 2 bases; nucleotides outside the gene matches: 11.

CDR3 coding DNA: TGTGCCAGCAGTGAATTAGGGGGGTCTGGAAACACCATATATTTT. This translates into CASSELGGSGNTIYF. The genes are TRBV25-1 and TRBJ1-3, with D maybe TRBD1 (6 bases). CDR1 is MGHDK and CDR2 is SYGVNS in the germline V gene. Between the trimmed V and J ends, which lost 1 base and 1 base, there was a span of 8 bases. This CDR3 comprises 15 residues.

J is TRBJ2-5 and V is TRBV10-3, with D possibly matching TRBD1 (6 bases). In germline, CDR1 is ENHRY, CDR2 SYGVKD. V lost 7 bases to trimming and J lost 11 bases, with 20 bases between them. The CDR3 is 13 residues long. CDR3 sequence: CAIKGRGVDVQYF. DNA for the CDR3: TGTGCCATCAAGGGCAGGGGAGTCGATGTGCAGTACTTC.

A single count supports this clonotype. V usage is TRBV29-1 and J usage is TRBJ2-3, with D perhaps matching TRBD2 (7 bases). V lost 0 bases to trimming and J lost 6 bases, with 16 bases between them. The CDR3 is 15 residues long. Germline V gives CDR1 SQVTM, CDR2 ANQGSEA. Here the CDR3 reads CSVEEFGGGGDTQYF. As DNA, the CDR3 is TGCAGCGTTGAAGAATTTGGGGGGGGCGGGGATACGCAGTATTTT.

The chain carries TRBV12-3 or TRBV12-4 and TRBJ1-1, with D hard to call. V lost 5 bases and J lost 7, with 17 bases in between. CDR3 length: 14 residues. DNA of the CDR3: TGTGCCAGCAGTCTAGATGCCTGGCCGATTGAAGCTTTCTTT. As protein: CASSLDAWPIEAFF.

To note about this clonotype: A clone one base away is much larger, so this may be a read error. J is TRBJ2-1 and V is TRBV20-1; 8 positions match TRBD1. The CDR3 has 15 amino acids. Germline V lookup: CDR1 DFQATT, CDR2 SNEGSKA (reference sequence). Trimming took 1 base from V and 5 from J; bases not matched to a gene: 7. In nucleotides, the CDR3 is TGCAGTGCTAGAGGAGCAGGGGGCACAAACAATGAGCAGTTCTTC. As protein: CSARGAGGTNNEQFF.